This is a list of T cell receptor beta chains from one sample in a study of beta chain features in type 1 diabetes. TCRdb keeps only in-frame clones here, not all; method: immunoSEQ multiplex PCR. The data contain about 170,000 clones, approximately 8% of them singletons. What was sequenced was central memory CD4+ T cells from blood. These receptors were collected from a woman aged 40 to 49 with type 1 diabetes. Each CDR3 is given with its conserved first and last residue.

length | V | CDR3
16 | TRBV4-1 | CASSQVTTVSHYEQYF
12 | TRBV29-1 | CSVRDSYEKLFF
14 | TRBV7-9 | CASSLAGATDTQYF
13 | TRBV28 | CASSTGGNQPQHF
13 | TRBV30 | CAWSSGFSYEQYF
13 | TRBV21-1 | CASSKWGSHEQYF
14 | TRBV29-1 | CSSFLAGVTDTQYF
13 | TRBV6-4 | CASSDQSGQPQHF
16 | TRBV9 | CASNLNGQGNTDTQYF
13 | TRBV10-2 | CATYRGPGTEAFF
12 | TRBV6-6 | CASTYQGNEAFF
18 | TRBV30 | CAWSAPGGRAGRQETQYF
16 | TRBV5-4 | CASSLGLARETDTQYF
12 | TRBV30 | CAWSVGRYEQYF
15 | TRBV14 | CASSPDLAVHYGYTF
12 | TRBV28 | CASSLATYGYTF
16 | TRBV28 | CASSPRTGGRTTEAFF
14 | TRBV15 | CATSSGDSRRGAFF
14 | TRBV5-5 | CASSWEAGQQPQHF
12 | TRBV30 | CAWSVQLYGYTF
14 | TRBV14 | CASSPREQRNEQFF
13 | TRBV28 | CASSRGDNQPQHF
13 | TRBV9 | CASSVHMNTEAFF
15 | TRBV6-5 | CATGTGDHSNQPQHF
15 | TRBV11-2 | CASSLLAGVGDTQYF
13 | TRBV4-2 | CASSSYWTVEAFF
16 | TRBV25-1 | CASSDGHTSGANVLTF
12 | TRBV2 | CASSEARRAQYF
16 | TRBV13 | CASSLALAGDTGELFF
15 | TRBV11-2 | CASSKTSGGQETQYF
15 | TRBV5-1 | CASSQIAGGSVEQYF
15 | TRBV21-1 | CASSKLAGAPVEQYF
14 | TRBV7-2 | CASSFSSGANVLTF
14 | TRBV5-1 | CASSLSSGGEKLFF
15 | TRBV4-3 | CASSQGWTDNQPQHF
13 | TRBV14 | CASSPGASYEQYF
14 | TRBV9 | CASSVEDRETGLFF
16 | TRBV4-3 | CASSQHTRGGTRGYTF
18 | TRBV7-3 | CASSPGVGLAGDVNIQYF
11 | TRBV5-8 | CASSREDEQYF
14 | TRBV15 | CATREGLPGNTIYF
15 | TRBV9 | CASSVGRLAYNEQFF
15 | TRBV6-5 | CASRTTGATTDTQYF
16 | TRBV7-2 | CASSVGLAGGINEQFF
14 | TRBV6-5 | CASSPSGRTETQYF
11 | TRBV5-6 | CASSIGETQYF
13 | TRBV27 | CASSRAGVTEAFF
15 | TRBV30 | CAWSVAGQGNTEAFF
14 | TRBV14 | CASSLYGGWDEQFF
16 | TRBV28 | CASSSRGRGFSQPQHF
14 | TRBV10-3 | CAISESRRGDEQFF
15 | TRBV5-6 | CASSPVSGSWDEQFF
15 | TRBV9 | CASSVSWAPSVEQYF
15 | TRBV4-3 | CASSLLDRDGYEQYF
13 | TRBV30 | CAWSLQEGYGYTF
15 | TRBV10-3 | CAISELGREPYEQYF
17 | TRBV7-2 | CASSLARVRGQRQPQHF